This T cell receptor (beta chain) was identified in a study of T-cell memory formation after mild COVID-19. TCRdb used MiXCR to reprocess the 5' RACE reads, holding one entry per CDR3 protein. The table lists approximately 250,000 distinct CDR3 sequences, roughly a sixth of them singletons. This clonotype has more than one count but fewer than ten. Trimming pared 7 bases from V and 9 bases from J, leaving 13 bases between. This CDR3 spans 12 amino acids. CDR1 and CDR2 (germline): MDHEN, SYDVKM. The rearrangement joins TRBV28 to TRBJ1-3; D ambiguous. Sample: PBMCs or a T cell subset sorted from them (not recorded which). The receptor was isolated from a man younger than 30 who had mild COVID-19 (a few samples of this study predate the infection). Cell type and time point are not known. CDR3 DNA sequence: TGTGCCAGCATGGGAACCGGCGGCACCATATATTTT. It is translated as CASMGTGGTIYF.